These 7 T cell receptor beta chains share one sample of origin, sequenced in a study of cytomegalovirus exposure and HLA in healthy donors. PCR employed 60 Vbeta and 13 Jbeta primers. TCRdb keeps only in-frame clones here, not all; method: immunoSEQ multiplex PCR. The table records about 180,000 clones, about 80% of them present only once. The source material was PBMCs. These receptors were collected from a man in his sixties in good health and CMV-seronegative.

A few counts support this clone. The CDR3 reads CASSLVSGIGDQPQHF. Here the CDR3 DNA reads TGTGCCAGCAGCTTAGTGTCAGGGATTGGGGATCAGCCCCAGCATTTT. This chain links TRBV7-9 with TRBJ1-5; a possible D gene is TRBD1 (5 bases). Germline values: CDR1 SEHNR, CDR2 FQNEAQ (reference sequence). V gave up 1 base and J gave up 5 bases, with 15 bases separating them. CDR3 length: 16 amino acids. Combining the CDR3 with reference TRBV7-9 and TRBJ1-5 gives the whole variable domain DTGVSQNPRHKITKRGQNVTFRCDPISEHNRLYWYRQTLGQGPEFLTYFQNEAQLEKSRLLSDRFSAERPKGSFSTLEIQRTEQGDSAMYLCASSLVSGIGDQPQHFGDGTRLSIL.

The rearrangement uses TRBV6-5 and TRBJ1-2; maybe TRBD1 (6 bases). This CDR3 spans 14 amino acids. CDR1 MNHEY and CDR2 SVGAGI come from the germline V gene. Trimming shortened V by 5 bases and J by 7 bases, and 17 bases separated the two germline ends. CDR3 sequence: CASSPRGDGRGYTF. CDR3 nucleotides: TGTGCCAGCAGTCCCAGGGGTGATGGACGTGGCTACACCTTC.

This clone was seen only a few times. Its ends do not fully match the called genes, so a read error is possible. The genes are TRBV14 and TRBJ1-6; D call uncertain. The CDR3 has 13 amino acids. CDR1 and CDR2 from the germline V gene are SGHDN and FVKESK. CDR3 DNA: TGTGCCAGCAGCCAAGAAATGGAGTCACCCCTCAACTTT. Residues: CASSQEMESPLNF.

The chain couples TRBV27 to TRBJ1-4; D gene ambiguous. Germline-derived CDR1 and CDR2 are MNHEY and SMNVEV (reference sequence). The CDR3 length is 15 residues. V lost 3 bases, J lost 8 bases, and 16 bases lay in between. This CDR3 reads CASSFQARWREKLFF. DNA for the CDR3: TGTGCCAGCAGTTTTCAGGCCCGATGGAGGGAAAAACTGTTTTTT.

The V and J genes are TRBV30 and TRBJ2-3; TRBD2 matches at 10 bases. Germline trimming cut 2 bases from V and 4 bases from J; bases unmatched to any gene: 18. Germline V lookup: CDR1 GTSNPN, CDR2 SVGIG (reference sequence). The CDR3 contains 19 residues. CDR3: CAWSNIGGIASGSADTQYF. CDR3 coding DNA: TGTGCCTGGAGTAACATAGGGGGCATTGCTAGCGGGAGTGCAGATACGCAGTATTTT.

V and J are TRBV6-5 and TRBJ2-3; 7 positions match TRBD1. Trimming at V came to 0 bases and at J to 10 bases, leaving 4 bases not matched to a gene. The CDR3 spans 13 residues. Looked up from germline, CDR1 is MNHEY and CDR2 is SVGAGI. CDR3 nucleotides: TGTGCCAGCAGTTACTCGGACAGGACCCCGCAGTATTTT. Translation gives CASSYSDRTPQYF.

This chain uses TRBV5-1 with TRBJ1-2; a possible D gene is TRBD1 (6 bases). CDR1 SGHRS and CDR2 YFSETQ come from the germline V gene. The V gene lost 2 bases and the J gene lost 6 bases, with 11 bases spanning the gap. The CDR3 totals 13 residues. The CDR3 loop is CASSFRGDDGYTF. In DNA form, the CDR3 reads TGCGCCAGCAGCTTCAGGGGAGACGATGGCTACACCTTC.